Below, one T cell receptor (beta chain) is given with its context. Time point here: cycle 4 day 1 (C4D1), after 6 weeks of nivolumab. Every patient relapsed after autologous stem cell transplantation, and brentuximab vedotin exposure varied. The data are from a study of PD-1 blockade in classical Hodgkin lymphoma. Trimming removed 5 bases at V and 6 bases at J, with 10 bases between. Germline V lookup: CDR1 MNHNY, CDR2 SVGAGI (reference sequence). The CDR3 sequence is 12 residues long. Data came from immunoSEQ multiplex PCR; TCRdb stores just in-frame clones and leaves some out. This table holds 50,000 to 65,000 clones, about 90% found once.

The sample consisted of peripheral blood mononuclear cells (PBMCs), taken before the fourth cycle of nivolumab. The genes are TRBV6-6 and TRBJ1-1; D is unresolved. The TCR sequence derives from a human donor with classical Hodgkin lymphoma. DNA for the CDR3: TGTGCCAGCAGTATGACCGGGGCTGAAGCTTTCTTT. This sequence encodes CASSMTGAEAFF.